Each of the 21 T cell receptor beta chains below was sequenced from the same sample in a study of blood T cell repertoires in COVID-19. Produced via immunoSEQ multiplex PCR; TCRdb's table is partial and in-frame only. Here the sample spans 350,000 to 400,000 clones, 88% being singletons. Sequencing input: PBMCs or T cells enriched from blood (not recorded which). The receptors derive from a woman between 18 and 29 years old who had recovered from COVID-19.

The chain couples TRBV4-1 to TRBJ1-5; no clear D. The CDR3 is 15 residues long. Germline V CDR1 and CDR2: MGHRA, YSYEKL. The ends were cut back, 0 bases at V and 3 bases at J, with 9 bases in the middle. The CDR3 protein is CASSQEGRPNQPQHF. The CDR3 coding sequence is TGCGCCAGCAGCCAAGAGGGGAGACCCAATCAGCCCCAGCATTTT.

The chain carries TRBV4-1 and TRBJ1-1; D gene uncertain. V was cut by 8 bases and J by 1 base, with 17 bases left in between. There are 15 residues in the CDR3. CDR1 and CDR2 from the germline V gene are MGHRA and YSYEKL. The CDR3: CASYPAAKENTEAFF. In nucleotides, the CDR3 is TGCGCCAGCTACCCCGCGGCAAAAGAGAACACTGAAGCTTTCTTT.

This chain uses TRBV18 with TRBJ2-1; D might be TRBD1 (5 bases). Trimming removed 3 bases from V and 5 bases from J, with 8 bases in between. This CDR3 is 13 amino acids long. In germline, CDR1 is KGHSH, CDR2 LQKENI. For the CDR3, the DNA is TGTGCCAGCTCACCTGACAGACACAATGAGCAGTTCTTC. Translation: CASSPDRHNEQFF.

The chain couples TRBV5-1 to TRBJ1-1; 7 positions match TRBD1. The V gene end was trimmed by 7 bases and the J gene end by 1 base; junction bases not matched to a gene: 7. This CDR3 is 14 amino acids long. Germline values: CDR1 SGHRS, CDR2 YFSETQ. CDR3 sequence: CASSTRGRNTEAFF. Written as DNA, the CDR3 is TGCGCCAGCTCAACAAGGGGGCGGAACACTGAAGCTTTCTTT.

This chain uses TRBV7-2 with TRBJ2-7, with D tentatively TRBD1 (6 bases). This CDR3 comprises 14 residues. Per the germline V gene, CDR1 is SGHTA and CDR2 is FQGNSA. V lost 3 bases and J lost 4, with 13 bases in between. CDR3: CASSFWYQGYEQYF. The CDR3 nucleotides read TGTGCCAGCAGCTTTTGGTACCAGGGGTACGAGCAGTACTTC.

The table lists this clone with a count of one. The chain combines TRBV30 with TRBJ1-1; TRBD1 matches at 8 bases. Germline V gene data show CDR1 as GTSNPN and CDR2 as SVGIG (reference sequence). The junction had 3 bases not matched to a gene; V was cut back by 1 base and J by 2 bases. The CDR3 spans 14 residues. CDR3 in amino acids: CAWSGRGPNTEAFF. CDR3 nucleotide sequence: TGTGCCTGGAGTGGCAGGGGGCCTAACACTGAAGCTTTCTTT.

V and J are TRBV6-5 and TRBJ2-7; the D gene is possibly TRBD1 (5 bases). The CDR3 totals 13 residues. The V end lost 6 bases, the J end lost 3 bases, and 12 bases lay between the germline ends. Looked up from germline, CDR1 is MNHEY and CDR2 is SVGAGI. The CDR3 DNA is TGTGCCAGCAGCAGAGACAGCCGCTACGAGCAGTACTTC. Protein product: CASSRDSRYEQYF.

The rearrangement uses TRBV6-5 and TRBJ1-4; D ambiguous. V was cut by 6 bases and J by 0 bases, with 8 bases left in between. Germline CDR1 is MNHEY and CDR2 is SVGAGI. The CDR3 contains 14 residues. CDR3 bases: TGTGCCAGCAGGGCCTGGTCAACTAATGAAAAACTGTTTTTT. Translation gives CASRAWSTNEKLFF.

Of note for this clone: The sample has other DNA sequences that encode this CDR3 too. The V gene is TRBV3-1 (or the pseudogene TRBV3-2), the J gene TRBJ2-1; D might be TRBD2 (6 bases). The CDR3 contains 13 residues. Germline values: CDR1 LGHDT, CDR2 YNNKEL (reference sequence). Trimming cost V 4 bases and J 3 bases, with 7 bases left between them. In DNA, the CDR3 is TGTGCCAGCAGCCCTAGCGTCTACAATGAGCAGTTCTTC. This codes for CASSPSVYNEQFF.

This rearrangement joins TRBV9 to TRBJ2-5; 8 nucleotides align to TRBD2. V lost 4 bases to trimming and J lost 5 bases; unmatched junction nucleotides: 7. Germline V gives CDR1 SGDLS, CDR2 YYNGEE. The CDR3 is 14 amino acids. The CDR3 spells CASSSHSGGETQYF. For the CDR3, the DNA is TGTGCCAGCAGCTCCCACAGCGGGGGCGAGACCCAGTACTTC.

The chain has TRBV21-1 and TRBJ2-7; the tabulated D call, TRBD2, remains unverified against the DNA. TRBV21-1 is a pseudogene. This CDR3 contains 15 residues. The CDR3 DNA reads TGTGCCAGCAGCAGGAGGGAGACAGAACCTTACGAGCAGTACTTC. Protein product: CASSRRETEPYEQYF.

This clone appeared a few times. V gene TRBV14 combines with J gene TRBJ1-4; no reliable D call. V was trimmed by 2 bases and J by 4 bases, leaving 14 bases between them. This CDR3 is 16 amino acids long. CDR1 SGHDN and CDR2 FVKESK come from the germline V gene. Here the CDR3 reads CASSQFTGVINEKLFF. The DNA for the CDR3 is TGTGCCAGCAGCCAATTTACCGGGGTGATTAATGAAAAACTGTTTTTT.

The CDR3 is CASRSGYYGYTF. CDR3 sequence (DNA): TGTGCCAGCAGGAGCGGGTACTATGGCTACACCTTC. The gene calls are TRBV6-5 and TRBJ1-2; unclear D gene. The CDR3 length is 12 residues. V lost 6 bases and J lost 3, with 8 bases in between. The germline CDR1 and CDR2 sequences are MNHEY and SVGAGI.

The J gene is TRBJ2-1, the V gene TRBV5-4; 7 nucleotides align to TRBD1. This CDR3 contains 13 residues. The ends lost 2 bases at V and 7 bases at J; junction bases unmatched: 3. The germline V gene has CDR1 SGHNT and CDR2 YYREEE (reference sequence). CDR3 bases: TGTGCCAGCAGCTTACAGGGGACGAATGAGCAGTTCTTC. Protein: CASSLQGTNEQFF.

The chain combines TRBV7-6 with TRBJ1-6; D unclear. The CDR3 contains 13 residues. The ends were cut back, 4 bases at V and 6 bases at J, with 7 bases in the middle. Germline V gene lookup returns CDR1 SGHVS and CDR2 FNYEAQ. CDR3 in amino acids: CASSSEANSPLHF. CDR3 nucleotide sequence: TGTGCCAGCAGCTCCGAGGCTAATTCACCCCTCCACTTT.

CDR3 residues: CASSLGAARHPYNEQFF. In DNA, the CDR3 is TGTGCCAGCAGTTTAGGGGCGGCTAGGCACCCCTACAATGAGCAGTTCTTC. The genes are TRBV27 and TRBJ2-1; possibly TRBD1 for D (5 bases). The length of the CDR3 is 17 residues. V was clipped by 2 bases and J by 2 bases, with 16 bases between them. Germline CDR1 and CDR2: MNHEY and SMNVEV (reference sequence).

The rearrangement joins TRBV18 to TRBJ1-5, with TRBD1 identical over 8 bases. This CDR3 spans 15 amino acids. Germline V lookup: CDR1 KGHSH, CDR2 LQKENI. The junction had 7 bases not matched to a gene; V was cut back by 6 bases and J by 3 bases. The CDR3 reads CASSSLDRDNQPQHF. CDR3 in DNA: TGTGCCAGCTCTTCCCTGGACAGGGACAATCAGCCCCAGCATTTT.

CDR3 region: CASRRTGGGEQYF. In nucleotides, the CDR3 is TGTGCCAGCAGACGGACAGGGGGGGGCGAGCAGTACTTC. This sequence joins TRBV28 and TRBJ2-7; TRBD1 agrees at 10 bases. Germline assignment: CDR1 MDHEN and CDR2 SYDVKM. The CDR3 is made up of 13 amino acids. J lost 6 bases, V lost 6 bases, and 5 bases had no gene match.

This chain uses TRBV9 with TRBJ2-7; TRBD1 agrees at 8 bases. Germline CDR1 is SGDLS and CDR2 is YYNGEE. This CDR3 has 13 residues. Unmatched junction bases numbered 9, after V lost 7 bases and J lost 6 bases. DNA of the CDR3: TGTGCCAGCCAAAAGACAGGGGAAGGCGAGCAGTACTTC. Protein product: CASQKTGEGEQYF. Combining the CDR3 with reference TRBV9 and TRBJ2-7 gives the whole variable domain DSGVTQTPKHLITATGQRVTLRCSPRSGDLSVYWYQQSLDQGLQFLIQYYNGEERAKGNILERFSAQQFPDLHSELNLSSLELGDSALYFCASQKTGEGEQYFGPGTRLTVT.

This chain links TRBV5-6 with TRBJ2-3, with D possibly TRBD1 on 6 matching bases. V was clipped by 0 bases and J by 2 bases, with 10 bases between them. This CDR3 contains 15 residues. Germline V CDR1 and CDR2: SGHDT, YYEEEE. DNA for the CDR3: TGTGCCAGCAGCTTGGCGGACAGCGTCACAGATACGCAGTATTTT. This translates into CASSLADSVTDTQYF.

This chain joins TRBV18 and TRBJ1-4; 8 nucleotides line up with TRBD1. V was pared by 6 bases and J by 1 base, with 4 bases of the junction left unmatched. CDR1 KGHSH and CDR2 LQKENI come from the germline V gene. The CDR3 has 15 amino acids. DNA for the CDR3: TGTGCCAGCTCCCAAGGACAGGGAACTAATGAAAAACTGTTTTTT. Amino acid sequence: CASSQGQGTNEKLFF.